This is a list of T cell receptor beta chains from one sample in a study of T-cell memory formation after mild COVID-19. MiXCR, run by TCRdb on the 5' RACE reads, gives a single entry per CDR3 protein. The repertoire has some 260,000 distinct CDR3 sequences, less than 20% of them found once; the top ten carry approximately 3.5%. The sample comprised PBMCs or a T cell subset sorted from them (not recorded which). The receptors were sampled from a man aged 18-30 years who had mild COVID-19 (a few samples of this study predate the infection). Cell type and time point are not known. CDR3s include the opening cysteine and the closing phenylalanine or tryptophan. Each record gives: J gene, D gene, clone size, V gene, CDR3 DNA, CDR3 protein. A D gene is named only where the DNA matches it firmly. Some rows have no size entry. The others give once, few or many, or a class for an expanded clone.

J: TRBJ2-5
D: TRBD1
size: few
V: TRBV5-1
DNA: TGCGCCAGCGCAAGACAGGGGGAGACCCAGTACTTC
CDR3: CASARQGETQYF

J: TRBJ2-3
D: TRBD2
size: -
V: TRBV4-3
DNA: TGCGCCAGCAGCCAGGTAGCGGGGGGAGTGACAGATACGCAGTATTTT
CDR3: CASSQVAGGVTDTQYF

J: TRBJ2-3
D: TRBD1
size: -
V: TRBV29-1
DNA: TGCAGCGCTCCAGGGGGCGGGACAGATACGCAGTATTTT
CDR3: CSAPGGGTDTQYF

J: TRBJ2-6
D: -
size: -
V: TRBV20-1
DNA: TGCAGTGCTAGTGCGGGCTCTGGGGCCAACGTCCTGACTTTC
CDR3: CSASAGSGANVLTF

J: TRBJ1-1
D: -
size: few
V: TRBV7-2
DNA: TGTGCCAGCAGCTTAGCGGCACTTTCTGAAGCTTTCTTT
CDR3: CASSLAALSEAFF

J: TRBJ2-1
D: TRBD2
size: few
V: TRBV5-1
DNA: TGCGCCAGCAGCATCAGGACTAGCGGGAACAATGAGCAGTTCTTC
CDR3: CASSIRTSGNNEQFF

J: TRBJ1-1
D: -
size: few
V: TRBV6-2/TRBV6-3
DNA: TGTGCCAGCAGTTACTGGAAGATCACTGAAGCTTTCTTT
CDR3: CASSYWKITEAFF

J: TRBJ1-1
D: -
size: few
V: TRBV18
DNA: TGTGCCAGCTCACCACTGTACGTGGGGGGGACTGAAGCTTTCTTT
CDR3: CASSPLYVGGTEAFF

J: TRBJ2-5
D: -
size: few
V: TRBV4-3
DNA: TGCGCCAGCAGCCAAGAAGAAACCCGAAGGGGGGTGGAGACCCAGTACTTC
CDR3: CASSQEETRRGVETQYF

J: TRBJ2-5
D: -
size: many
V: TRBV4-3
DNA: TGCGCCAGCAGCCAAACGGCTTGGGGGGCGGGGGCCAAAGAGACCCAGTACTTC
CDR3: CASSQTAWGAGAKETQYF

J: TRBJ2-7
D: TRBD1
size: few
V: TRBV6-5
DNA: TGTGCCAGTACTGGACAGGGGTTTTACGAGCAGTACTTC
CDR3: CASTGQGFYEQYF

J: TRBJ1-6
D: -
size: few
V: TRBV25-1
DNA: TGTGCCAGCAGCGACCGGCGGGGACCCCTCCACTTT
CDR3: CASSDRRGPLHF

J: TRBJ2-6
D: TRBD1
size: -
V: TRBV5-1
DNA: TGCGCCAGCCAGACAGGGGCCCACTCTGGGGCCAACGTCCTGACTTTC
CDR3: CASQTGAHSGANVLTF

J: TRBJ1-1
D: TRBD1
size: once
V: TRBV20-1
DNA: TGCAGTGCTGGGACAGCCTTGAACACTGAAGCTTTCTTT
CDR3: CSAGTALNTEAFF

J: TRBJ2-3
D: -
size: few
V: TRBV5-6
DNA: TGTGCCAGCAGCCAATTCACAGATACGCAGTATTTT
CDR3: CASSQFTDTQYF

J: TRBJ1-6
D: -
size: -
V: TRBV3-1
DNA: TGTGCCAGCACCCCACAGGCCGGAGATTCACCCCTCCACTTT
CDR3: CASTPQAGDSPLHF

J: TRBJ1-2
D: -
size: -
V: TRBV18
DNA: TGTGCCAGCTCACTTGACGGGTACTATGGCTACACCTTC
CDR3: CASSLDGYYGYTF

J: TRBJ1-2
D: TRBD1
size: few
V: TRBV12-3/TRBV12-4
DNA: TGTGCCAGCAGAACCGGGACAGGGAGTTTAAAAAGTGGCTACACCTTC
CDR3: CASRTGTGSLKSGYTF

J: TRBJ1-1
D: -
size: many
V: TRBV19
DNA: TGTGCCAGTAGCAGGGACTCTGAAGCTTTCTTT
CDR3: CASSRDSEAFF

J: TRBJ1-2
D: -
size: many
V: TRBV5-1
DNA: TGCGCCAGCCGGATTGATGGGGGCTACACCTTC
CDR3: CASRIDGGYTF

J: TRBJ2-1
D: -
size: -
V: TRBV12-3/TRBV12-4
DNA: TGTGCCAGCAGTCTCTCGGGGGGCTATGAGCAGTTCTTC
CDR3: CASSLSGGYEQFF

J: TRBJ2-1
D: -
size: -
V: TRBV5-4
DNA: TGTGCCAGCGCTCCTGGGGGGACCTCCTACAATGAGCAGTTCTTC
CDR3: CASAPGGTSYNEQFF

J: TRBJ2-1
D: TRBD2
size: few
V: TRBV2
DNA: TGTGCCAGCAGCGGGGGAGCGGGGACCTCCTACAATGAGCAGTTCTTC
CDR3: CASSGGAGTSYNEQFF

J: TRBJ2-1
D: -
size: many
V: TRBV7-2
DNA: TGTGCCAGCAGCTTAGATTGGGGGAACTACAATGAGCAGTTCTTC
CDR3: CASSLDWGNYNEQFF

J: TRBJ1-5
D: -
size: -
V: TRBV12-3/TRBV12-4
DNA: TGTGCCAGCAGTTTATCCCCGGGGGATCAGCCCCAGCATTTT
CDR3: CASSLSPGDQPQHF

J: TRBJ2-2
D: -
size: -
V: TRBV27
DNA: TGTGCCAGCGGGTTGGGGGAGCTGTTTTTT
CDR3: CASGLGELFF

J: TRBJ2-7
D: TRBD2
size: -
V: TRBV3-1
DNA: TGTGCCAGCAGCCAAGGGGGAGGGGACGAGCAGTACTTC
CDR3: CASSQGGGDEQYF

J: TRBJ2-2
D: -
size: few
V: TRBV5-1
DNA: TGCGCCAGCAGCCCCCTTGACCCCACCGGGGAGCTGTTTTTT
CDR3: CASSPLDPTGELFF

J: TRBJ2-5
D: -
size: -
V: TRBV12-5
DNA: TGTGCTAGTGGTTTGGACGGATGGGGGCCGACCAAAGAGACCCAGTACTTC
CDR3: CASGLDGWGPTKETQYF

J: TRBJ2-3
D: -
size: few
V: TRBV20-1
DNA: TGCAGTGCTAGAGAGTGGGTCCTCACAGATACGCAGTATTTT
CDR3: CSAREWVLTDTQYF

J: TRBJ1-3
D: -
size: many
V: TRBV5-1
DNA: TGCGCCAGCAGCTTGGGGGTACCGAGCTCTGGAAACACCATATATTTT
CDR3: CASSLGVPSSGNTIYF

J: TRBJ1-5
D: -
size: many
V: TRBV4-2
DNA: TGTGCCAGCAGCCAAGATTGGAGGGGCAATCAGCCCCAGCATTTT
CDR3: CASSQDWRGNQPQHF

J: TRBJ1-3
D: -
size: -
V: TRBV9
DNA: TGTGCCAGCAGCGTTGGGGGAGCCGGAAACACCATATATTTT
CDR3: CASSVGGAGNTIYF

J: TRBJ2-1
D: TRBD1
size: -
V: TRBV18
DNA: TGTGCCAGCTCCTGGACAGGGGGCGATGACAATGAGCAGTTCTTC
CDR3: CASSWTGGDDNEQFF

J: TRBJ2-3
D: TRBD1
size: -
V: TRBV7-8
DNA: TGTGCCAGCAGCGTTCGGGACAGCAGCACAGATACGCAGTATTTT
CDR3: CASSVRDSSTDTQYF

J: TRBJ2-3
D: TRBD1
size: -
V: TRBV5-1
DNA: TGCGCCGGCAGCCTGCCCGGGACAGTCGAGGATACGCAGTATTTT
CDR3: CAGSLPGTVEDTQYF

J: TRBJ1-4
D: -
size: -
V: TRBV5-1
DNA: TGCGCCAGCAGCTTAACAGGGCTGGACGAAAAACTGTTTTTT
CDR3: CASSLTGLDEKLFF

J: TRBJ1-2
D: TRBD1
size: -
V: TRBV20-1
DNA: TGCAGTGCTTCCCGGGACAGGTTCTATGGCTACACCTTC
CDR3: CSASRDRFYGYTF

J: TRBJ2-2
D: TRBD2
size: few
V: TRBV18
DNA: TGTGCCAGCTCACCACCGGGCGGGAGGAACACCGGGGAGCTGTTTTTT
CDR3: CASSPPGGRNTGELFF

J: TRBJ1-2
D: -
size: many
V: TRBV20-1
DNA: TGCAGTGCTCCCGACGCGGGAATCGGCTACACCTTC
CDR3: CSAPDAGIGYTF

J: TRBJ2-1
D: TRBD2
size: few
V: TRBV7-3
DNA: TGTGCCAGCAGCCCCGTCGGCGGGGGGATAAGCTCCTACAATGAGCAGTTCTTC
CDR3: CASSPVGGGISSYNEQFF

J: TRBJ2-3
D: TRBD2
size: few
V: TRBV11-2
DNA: TGTGCCAGCAGGCTAGCGGGGGAAGATACGCAGTATTTT
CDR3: CASRLAGEDTQYF

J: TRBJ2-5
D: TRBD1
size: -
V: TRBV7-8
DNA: TGTGCCAGCAGCTTAAGGGGCCAGGGGGCGGGCGAGACCCAGTACTTC
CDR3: CASSLRGQGAGETQYF

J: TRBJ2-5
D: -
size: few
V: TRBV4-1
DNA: TGCGCCAGCAGTTTAACCCCAGGGCAAGAGACCCAGTACTTC
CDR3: CASSLTPGQETQYF

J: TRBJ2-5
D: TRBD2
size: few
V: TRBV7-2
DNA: TGTGCCAGCAGCTCGCACCCCGGGGGGGCGGAGACCCAGTACTTC
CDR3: CASSSHPGGAETQYF

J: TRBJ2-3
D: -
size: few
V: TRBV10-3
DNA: TGTGCCATCAGTATTCCGGGGGCAGATACGCAGTATTTT
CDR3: CAISIPGADTQYF

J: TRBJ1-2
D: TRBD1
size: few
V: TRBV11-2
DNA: TGTGCCAGCAGCGCAAATCAGGGGGACTATGGCTACACCTTC
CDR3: CASSANQGDYGYTF

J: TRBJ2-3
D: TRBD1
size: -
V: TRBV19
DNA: TGTGCCAGTAGTGGGTCCCGCAGGGGGCGAGGTGATACGCAGTATTTT
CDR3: CASSGSRRGRGDTQYF

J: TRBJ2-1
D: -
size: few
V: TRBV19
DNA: TGTGCCAGTACAGACTACAATGAGCAGTTCTTC
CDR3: CASTDYNEQFF

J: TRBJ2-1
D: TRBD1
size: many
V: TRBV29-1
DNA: TGCAGCGTTGAAGGACAGGGCACTGAGCAGTTCTTC
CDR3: CSVEGQGTEQFF

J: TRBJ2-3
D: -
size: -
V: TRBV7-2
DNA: TGTGCCAGCCAGCAGGGGCGAAGCACAGATACGCAGTATTTT
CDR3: CASQQGRSTDTQYF

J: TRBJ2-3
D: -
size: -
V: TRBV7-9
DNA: TGTGCCAGCGAACGGGGTACAGATACGCAGTATTTT
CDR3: CASERGTDTQYF